One and the same sample provided the 17 T cell receptor beta chains below, sequenced in a study of cytomegalovirus exposure and HLA in healthy donors. Primers: 60 Vbeta forward and 13 Jbeta reverse. Sequencing used immunoSEQ multiplex PCR; TCRdb keeps in-frame clones, though not all of them. The sample includes approximately 180,000 clones, more than 85% of them seen just once. The sample comprised PBMCs. These receptors all stem from a girl less than two years old in good health and CMV-seronegative.

The chain uses TRBV6-6 and TRBJ2-5; a possible D gene is TRBD1 (5 bases). Germline loops: CDR1 MNHNY, CDR2 SVGAGI (reference sequence). Between the trimmed V and J ends, which lost 7 bases and 5 bases, there was a span of 11 bases. The CDR3 length is 12 residues. The CDR3 region is CASNRRSETQYF. The CDR3 DNA reads as TGTGCCAGCAACAGGCGAAGCGAGACCCAGTACTTC.

The CDR3 loop is CASSGFAALTYNEQFF. The CDR3 coding sequence is TGTGCCAGCAGTGGGTTCGCGGCCTTAACCTACAATGAGCAGTTCTTC. The chain employs TRBV7-9 and TRBJ2-1, with D uncertain. The CDR3 has 16 residues. Per germline, CDR1 SEHNR and CDR2 FQNEAQ (reference sequence). Between the trimmed V and J ends, which lost 6 bases and 2 bases, there was a span of 17 bases.

The chain has TRBV5-6 and TRBJ2-3; 9 nucleotides agree with TRBD2. The CDR3 covers 17 residues. V shed 1 base, J shed 0 bases, and the junction held 6 bases outside the gene matches. Per germline, CDR1 SGHDT and CDR2 YYEEEE. CDR3 sequence: CASSLISGGQSTDTQYF. CDR3 DNA sequence: TGTGCCAGCAGCTTGATTAGCGGGGGTCAAAGCACAGATACGCAGTATTTT.

The rearrangement uses TRBV2 and TRBJ1-3, with 7 bases aligning to TRBD1. CDR3 length: 15 amino acids. Germline assignment: CDR1 SNHLY and CDR2 FYNNEI. V trimming: 6 bases; J trimming: 1 base; junction bases outside the gene matches: 6. CDR3 bases: TGTGCCAGCAGCCAAGACAGGGCGTCTGGAAACACCATATATTTT. Its translation is CASSQDRASGNTIYF.

The chain recombines TRBV5-1 with TRBJ1-1, with D perhaps TRBD1 (5 bases). V lost 5 bases and J lost 8, with 13 bases in between. Per germline, CDR1 SGHRS and CDR2 YFSETQ. The CDR3 totals 12 residues. The CDR3 coding sequence is TGCGCCAGCAGGGGAGGCAGGGACGAAGCTTTCTTT. It is translated as CASRGGRDEAFF.

The rearrangement uses TRBV23-1 and TRBJ1-5, with D possibly matching TRBD1 (5 bases). TRBV23-1 is an open reading frame whose function is uncertain. V lost 0 bases, J lost 5 bases, and 8 bases lay in between. The CDR3 spans 14 residues. CDR3 sequence reads: CASSQSRGDQPQHF. The CDR3 DNA reads as TGCGCCAGCAGTCAATCTCGGGGGGATCAGCCCCAGCATTTT.

This clone has more than one count but fewer than ten. The CDR3 DNA sequence: TGCAGCGCCGACGGGGGGCTAGCGGGGCCAGATACGCAGTATTTT. Encoded protein: CSADGGLAGPDTQYF. V usage is TRBV29-1 and J usage is TRBJ2-3; 9 bases line up with TRBD2. This CDR3 is built from 15 residues. From germline, CDR1 is SQVTM and CDR2 ANQGSEA. With V trimmed by 7 bases and J by 4 bases, 12 bases remained unmatched.

J is TRBJ2-1 and V is TRBV10-2; D unclear. Germline lookup yields CDR1 WSHSY and CDR2 SAAADI. V shed 7 bases and J shed 3 bases, with 19 bases lying between them. This CDR3 contains 16 residues. CDR3 nucleotides: TGCGCCAGCAATGTTTTCAAATCTACCCTCTACAATGAGCAGTTCTTC. This encodes CASNVFKSTLYNEQFF.

V and J are TRBV9 and TRBJ1-3, with D possibly being TRBD1 (5 bases). Trimming removed 7 bases from V and 0 bases from J, with 14 bases in between. Germline CDR1 reads SGDLS; CDR2 reads YYNGEE. The length of the CDR3 is 15 residues. The CDR3 is CASGGEQTSGNTIYF. In DNA, the CDR3 is TGTGCCAGCGGAGGGGAACAAACCTCTGGAAACACCATATATTTT.

The rearrangement links TRBV18 to TRBJ2-1, with TRBD2 as a possible D gene (6 bases). The CDR3 consists of 16 residues. The germline V and J ends were trimmed by 4 bases and 3 bases, with 16 bases remaining between them. Germline lookup yields CDR1 KGHSH and CDR2 LQKENI. CDR3 nucleotides: TGTGCCAGCTCACTTGGACTAACTAATTACTACAATGAGCAGTTCTTC. Residues: CASSLGLTNYYNEQFF.

The chain is built from TRBV6-5 and TRBJ2-3, with TRBD1 matching 8 bases. Germline lookup yields CDR1 MNHEY and CDR2 SVGAGI. Losses at the gene ends were 2 bases for V and 4 bases for J; bases not matched to a gene: 5. The CDR3 spans 15 residues. The CDR3 spells CASSYLGRGPDTQYF. DNA of the CDR3: TGTGCCAGCAGTTACCTTGGCAGGGGGCCAGATACGCAGTATTTT.

The rearrangement links TRBV4-2 to TRBJ2-5, with D perhaps TRBD2 (5 bases). The J call could be wrong; TRBJ2-7 is a better fit for the DNA end. CDR3 length: 16 residues. CDR1 and CDR2 from the germline V gene are LGHNA and YNFKEQ. This CDR3 reads CASSQVFGGGYYEQYF. The CDR3 coding sequence is TGTGCCAGCAGCCAAGTATTCGGCGGAGGTTATTACGAGCAGTACTTC.

This rearrangement joins TRBV13 to TRBJ2-7; D is possibly TRBD1 (6 bases). Trimming stripped 2 bases from V and 3 bases from J, with 11 bases between. CDR1 is PRHDT, CDR2 FYEKMQ, per germline (reference sequence). This CDR3 is 14 amino acids long. The CDR3 sequence: CASSLWGLDYEQYF. The CDR3 region has the DNA TGTGCCAGCAGCTTATGGGGGCTTGACTACGAGCAGTACTTC. Full variable domain (missing parts from reference TRBV13 and TRBJ2-7): AAGVIQSPRHLIKEKRETATLKCYPIPRHDTVYWYQQGPGQDPQFLISFYEKMQSDKGSIPDRFSAQQFSDYHSELNMSSLELGDSALYFCASSLWGLDYEQYFGPGTRLTVT.

The V gene is TRBV27, the J gene TRBJ2-7, with 10 bases identical to TRBD2. CDR1 MNHEY and CDR2 SMNVEV come from the germline V gene (reference sequence). Trimming at V came to 0 bases and at J to 7 bases, leaving 9 bases not matched to a gene. This CDR3 region has 16 residues. The CDR3: CASSLSSLAGDEEQYF. In nucleotides, the CDR3 is TGTGCCAGCAGTTTATCTTCCCTAGCGGGAGACGAAGAGCAGTACTTC.

This sequence joins TRBV5-6 and TRBJ2-3; no clear D gene. The germline CDR1 and CDR2 sequences are SGHDT and YYEEEE. The CDR3 covers 13 residues. V shed 2 bases and J shed 3 bases, with 7 bases lying between them. CDR3 bases: TGTGCCAGCAGCTTTTTGCGGACAGATACGCAGTATTTT. Protein product: CASSFLRTDTQYF. The full variable domain, its missing parts supplied by reference TRBV5-6 and TRBJ2-3, is DAGVTQSPTHLIKTRGQQVTLRCSPKSGHDTVSWYQQALGQGPQFIFQYYEEEERQRGNFPDRFSGHQFPNYSSELNVNALLLGDSALYLCASSFLRTDTQYFGPGTRLTVL.

The gene calls are TRBV5-1 and TRBJ1-6; 7 bases agree with TRBD1. The CDR3 is 16 amino acids. With V trimmed by 2 bases and J by 5 bases, 7 bases remained unmatched. Germline values: CDR1 SGHRS, CDR2 YFSETQ. CDR3 sequence (DNA): TGCGCCAGCAGCTTTGGACCGGGACAGCATAATTCACCCCTCCACTTT. Translated, it gives CASSFGPGQHNSPLHF.

In nucleotides, the CDR3 is TGTGCCAGCAGCCCCACACCGGACAGGAGTAACTATGGCTACACCTTC. Translating it yields CASSPTPDRSNYGYTF. The chain employs TRBV5-6 and TRBJ1-2; 7 nucleotides align to TRBD1. The CDR3 totals 16 residues. The V and J ends lost 4 bases and 1 base, in that order; junction bases with no gene match: 10. The germline gives CDR1 SGHDT, CDR2 YYEEEE.